These 27 T cell receptor beta chains originate from one sample sequenced in a study of blood T cell repertoires in COVID-19. Produced via immunoSEQ multiplex PCR; TCRdb's table is partial and in-frame only. The sample shows about 160,000 clones, approximately 95% of them seen only once. The sequenced sample was peripheral blood. The receptors here all came from a woman aged 60-75 years with COVID-19, enrolled during active disease.

The chain joins TRBV9 to TRBJ2-1; TRBD2 matches at 8 bases. This CDR3 is 15 amino acids long. The V and J ends lost 0 bases and 12 bases, in that order; junction bases with no gene match: 11. In germline, CDR1 is SGDLS, CDR2 YYNGEE. The CDR3 region is CASSVVSGGPVGQFF. As DNA, the CDR3 is TGTGCCAGCAGCGTAGTTTCGGGGGGGCCAGTAGGGCAGTTCTTC.

The V and J genes are TRBV7-9 and TRBJ1-3, with D possibly TRBD1 on 5 matching bases. V was clipped by 3 bases and J by 3 bases, with 9 bases between them. The CDR3 sequence is 14 residues long. CDR1 and CDR2 (germline): SEHNR, FQNEAQ (reference sequence). The CDR3 region has the DNA TGTGCCAGCAGCTTTGCGGGGGATGGAAACACCATATATTTT. Protein product: CASSFAGDGNTIYF. Based on the CDR3 plus reference TRBV7-9 and TRBJ1-3, the full variable domain is DTGVSQNPRHKITKRGQNVTFRCDPISEHNRLYWYRQTLGQGPEFLTYFQNEAQLEKSRLLSDRFSAERPKGSFSTLEIQRTEQGDSAMYLCASSFAGDGNTIYFGEGSWLTVV.

This clone was seen a single time. The chain recombines TRBV6-5 with TRBJ1-3; 7 bases line up with TRBD1. Germline CDR1 is MNHEY and CDR2 is SVGAGI. Unmatched junction bases numbered 4, after V lost 8 bases and J lost 3 bases. The CDR3 consists of 13 residues. The CDR3, as DNA: TGTGCCAGCCAAACAGGGGTTGGAAACACCATATATTTT. It encodes CASQTGVGNTIYF.

This clone was found a few times. This chain links TRBV7-9 with TRBJ2-7; D possibly corresponds to TRBD1 (5 bases). The length of the CDR3 is 14 residues. V lost 5 bases to trimming and J lost 0 bases, with 11 bases between them. CDR1 and CDR2 from the germline V gene are SEHNR and FQNEAQ (reference sequence). DNA for the CDR3: TGTGCCAGCAGCATTACCGACAGCTCCTACGAGCAGTACTTC. It translates to CASSITDSSYEQYF. The full variable domain, completed using reference TRBV7-9 and TRBJ2-7, is DTGVSQNPRHKITKRGQNVTFRCDPISEHNRLYWYRQTLGQGPEFLTYFQNEAQLEKSRLLSDRFSAERPKGSFSTLEIQRTEQGDSAMYLCASSITDSSYEQYFGPGTRLTVT.

At least ten counts were recorded for this clone. The chain links TRBV4-3 to TRBJ2-2; D perhaps matches TRBD2 (6 bases). This CDR3 has 21 amino acids. Germline lookup yields CDR1 LGHNA and CDR2 YSLEER. V lost 3 bases and J 5 bases, leaving 31 bases between the germline ends. For the CDR3, the DNA is TGCGCCAGCAGCCACGACGAAGTAAGACCCCTGAGGGGAGGTTGGACCGGGGAGCTGTTTTTT. Translation: CASSHDEVRPLRGGWTGELFF.

The chain combines TRBV7-8 with TRBJ1-2; 7 bases align to TRBD1. The germline gives CDR1 SGHVS, CDR2 FQNEAQ. J gave up 4 bases and V 1 base, and 3 bases lay outside the gene matches. This CDR3 spans 14 amino acids. CDR3 protein: CASSLGTGGYGYTF. The CDR3 DNA reads TGTGCCAGCAGCTTAGGGACAGGAGGCTATGGCTACACCTTC.

The CDR3 protein is CASSLIHYEQYF. The DNA for the CDR3 is TGTGCCAGCAGCTTAATCCACTACGAGCAGTACTTC. The genes are TRBV11-1 and TRBJ2-7; D ambiguous. The V end was cut by 2 bases, the J end by 3 bases, with 5 bases between. The germline CDR1 and CDR2 sequences are SGHAT and FQDESV (reference sequence). There are 12 residues in the CDR3.

V and J are TRBV5-6 and TRBJ2-1; D is uncertain. V was clipped by 4 bases and J by 5 bases, with 10 bases between them. This CDR3 is built from 13 residues. Germline-derived CDR1 and CDR2 are SGHDT and YYEEEE. DNA of the CDR3: TGTGCCAGCAGCCGGAGCGCAGACAATGAGCAGTTCTTC. Translation gives CASSRSADNEQFF. The full variable domain, completed using reference TRBV5-6 and TRBJ2-1, is DAGVTQSPTHLIKTRGQQVTLRCSPKSGHDTVSWYQQALGQGPQFIFQYYEEEERQRGNFPDRFSGHQFPNYSSELNVNALLLGDSALYLCASSRSADNEQFFGPGTRLTVL.

The J gene is TRBJ1-1, the V gene TRBV2, with 8 bases identical to TRBD1. This CDR3 comprises 14 residues. Germline values: CDR1 SNHLY, CDR2 FYNNEI. V was clipped by 6 bases and J by 3 bases; unmatched bases: 6. The DNA of the CDR3 is TGTGCCAGCAGGACAGGGGCTACATACACTGAAGCTTTCTTT. This encodes CASRTGATYTEAFF.

The chain has TRBV5-5 and TRBJ1-3; 9 nucleotides align to TRBD1. In germline, CDR1 is SGHKS, CDR2 YYEKEE (reference sequence). Losses at the gene ends were 5 bases for V and 2 bases for J; bases not matched to a gene: 5. CDR3 length: 15 amino acids. CDR3 in amino acids: CASRATGGPGNTIYF. The CDR3, as DNA: TGTGCCAGCAGGGCGACAGGGGGACCTGGAAACACCATATATTTT.

This rearrangement joins TRBV6-5 to TRBJ2-5; a weak D match, TRBD2 (5 bases). The ends were cut back, 0 bases at V and 5 bases at J, with 13 bases in the middle. Per the germline V gene, CDR1 is MNHEY and CDR2 is SVGAGI. This CDR3 region has 15 residues. The CDR3 coding sequence is TGTGCCAGCAGTTACTCAATCGGGGTGTTGGAGACCCAGTACTTC. Amino acid sequence: CASSYSIGVLETQYF.

The CDR3 loop reads CASSLPRTGNQPQHF. DNA of the CDR3: TGTGCCAGCAGCTTACCTAGGACGGGGAATCAGCCCCAGCATTTT. This chain links TRBV7-8 with TRBJ1-5; D gene uncertain. CDR1 and CDR2 (germline): SGHVS, FQNEAQ. Trimming pared 2 bases from V and 4 bases from J, leaving 12 bases between. This CDR3 is 15 amino acids long.

This clone was detected once. The chain recombines TRBV4-1 with TRBJ2-3, with D maybe TRBD2 (6 bases). The CDR3 totals 15 residues. Trimming took off 3 bases at V and 0 bases at J, with 10 bases between the two ends. CDR1 is MGHRA and CDR2 is YSYEKL in the germline V gene. In DNA, the CDR3 is TGCGCCAGCAGCCAGGGACTGGCTAGCACAGATACGCAGTATTTT. Translation gives CASSQGLASTDTQYF.

The chain uses TRBV30 and TRBJ2-7; 8 positions match TRBD1. With V trimmed by 4 bases and J by 3 bases, 8 bases remained unmatched. Per germline, CDR1 GTSNPN and CDR2 SVGIG (reference sequence). This CDR3 is 14 amino acids long. In DNA form, the CDR3 reads TGTGCCTGGACCTCGGACAGGGCTGTCTACGAGCAGTACTTC. Amino acid sequence: CAWTSDRAVYEQYF.

This sequence joins TRBV5-1 and TRBJ1-3; 10 positions match TRBD1. CDR1 is SGHRS and CDR2 is YFSETQ in the germline V gene. The CDR3 is made up of 16 amino acids. The ends lost 4 bases at V and 3 bases at J; junction bases unmatched: 7. The CDR3, as DNA: TGCGCCAGCAGCCCCACGGGACAGGGGAATGGAAACACCATATATTTT. This translates into CASSPTGQGNGNTIYF.

This chain links TRBV7-9 with TRBJ2-7; a weak D match, TRBD2 (6 bases). The V gene lost 5 bases and the J gene lost 1 base, with 12 bases spanning the gap. Germline CDR1 is SEHNR and CDR2 is FQNEAQ (reference sequence). This CDR3 contains 14 residues. The CDR3 region is CASSPRGGSYEQYF. Here the CDR3 DNA reads TGTGCCAGCAGCCCCCGCGGAGGGTCCTACGAGCAGTACTTC.

This chain links TRBV6-6 with TRBJ1-2; D is unclear. The CDR3 extends over 14 amino acids. Trimming removed 2 bases from V and 2 bases from J, with 9 bases in between. Germline lookup yields CDR1 MNHNY and CDR2 SVGAGI (reference sequence). In nucleotides, the CDR3 is TGTGCCAGCAGTTACAGTGCGGGGAACTATGGCTACACCTTC. Its protein is CASSYSAGNYGYTF.

The CDR3, as DNA: TGTGCCAGCAGAGACGACAGGGTCGGAAACACCATATATTTT. Translating gives CASRDDRVGNTIYF. This chain joins TRBV6-5 and TRBJ1-3; TRBD1 agrees at 7 bases. V trimming: 6 bases; J trimming: 4 bases; junction bases outside the gene matches: 6. The germline CDR1 and CDR2 sequences are MNHEY and SVGAGI. The CDR3 is made up of 14 amino acids.

The chain is built from TRBV7-9 and TRBJ1-4; D uncertain. CDR1 SEHNR and CDR2 FQNEAQ come from the germline V gene (reference sequence). CDR3 length equals 16 residues. V was pared by 5 bases and J by 6 bases, with 19 bases between. CDR3 nucleotide sequence: TGTGCCAGCAGCCGTAGGGTCAGAGGGAGTGATGAAAAACTGTTTTTT. Residues: CASSRRVRGSDEKLFF.

The chain recombines TRBV4-3 with TRBJ2-3; 8 bases agree with TRBD2. With 3 bases clipped from V and 9 bases from J, the junction kept 5 bases outside the gene matches. Germline CDR1 LGHNA, CDR2 YSLEER. CDR3 length equals 13 residues. The CDR3 protein is CASSQRRGDTQYF. The DNA of the CDR3 is TGCGCCAGCAGCCAGAGGCGGGGGGACACGCAGTATTTT.

The chain uses TRBV14 and TRBJ1-3; D gene uncertain. Germline assignment: CDR1 SGHDN and CDR2 FVKESK. V lost 6 bases and J lost 0, with 12 bases in between. The CDR3 runs to 15 residues. The CDR3: CASRTGSSSGNTIYF. The CDR3 nucleotides read TGTGCCAGCAGGACCGGGTCGAGCTCTGGAAACACCATATATTTT. Full variable domain (rest looked up from reference TRBV14 and TRBJ1-3): EAGVTQFPSHSVIEKGQTVTLRCDPISGHDNLYWYRRVMGKEIKFLLHFVKESKQDESGMPNNRFLAERTGGTYSTLKVQPAELEDSGVYFCASRTGSSSGNTIYFGEGSWLTVV.

This clone occurred once. The chain combines TRBV11-2 with TRBJ2-5, with D hard to call. Trimming pared 1 base from V and 6 bases from J, leaving 12 bases between. The CDR3 extends over 14 amino acids. Germline CDR1 reads SGHAT; CDR2 reads FQNNGV. CDR3 loop: CASSLGADVKTQYF. CDR3 bases: TGTGCCAGCAGCTTAGGGGCCGATGTGAAGACCCAGTACTTC.

The rearrangement uses TRBV18 and TRBJ2-7, with 9 positions matching TRBD1. Germline CDR1 KGHSH, CDR2 LQKENI. This CDR3 has 16 residues. The J segment lost 6 bases and the V segment lost 2 bases, leaving 11 bases of the junction unmatched. The CDR3 here is CASSPASLTGGSEQYF. The DNA for the CDR3 is TGTGCCAGCTCACCAGCTTCCCTGACAGGGGGAAGCGAGCAGTACTTC.

The chain recombines TRBV6-5 with TRBJ1-1; 7 bases align to TRBD1. This CDR3 is 14 amino acids long. Germline CDR1 MNHEY, CDR2 SVGAGI. Unmatched junction bases numbered 6, after V lost 6 bases and J lost 2 bases. CDR3 nucleotide sequence: TGTGCCAGCAGGGCCGGGACAGTTAACACTGAAGCTTTCTTT. Translation: CASRAGTVNTEAFF.

J is TRBJ2-2 and V is TRBV27; unclear D gene. Germline V gene data show CDR1 as MNHEY and CDR2 as SMNVEV (reference sequence). The CDR3 runs 17 residues. The germline V and J ends were trimmed by 2 bases and 2 bases, with 15 bases remaining between them. The CDR3 sequence is CASSLAGDSLNTGELFF. CDR3 nucleotides: TGTGCCAGCAGTTTAGCCGGAGATAGTCTTAACACCGGGGAGCTGTTTTTT.

This chain connects TRBV5-1 to TRBJ2-1, with a tentative D call TRBD2 (7 bases). CDR3 size: 17 residues. In germline, CDR1 is SGHRS, CDR2 YFSETQ. The V end was cut by 0 bases, the J end by 9 bases, with 22 bases between. The CDR3 nucleotides read TGCGCCAGCAGCTTGGCCGGGGGCAGGGGAGGGGCAATTGAGCAGTTCTTC. Residues: CASSLAGGRGGAIEQFF.

This chain links TRBV10-3 with TRBJ1-1; D not resolved. Germline values: CDR1 ENHRY, CDR2 SYGVKD. This CDR3 comprises 14 residues. Trimming cost V 10 bases and J 1 base, with 16 bases left between them. CDR3 coding DNA: TGTGCCACTCGACTGGGAGGGAGGAACACTGAAGCTTTCTTT. It yields the protein CATRLGGRNTEAFF.